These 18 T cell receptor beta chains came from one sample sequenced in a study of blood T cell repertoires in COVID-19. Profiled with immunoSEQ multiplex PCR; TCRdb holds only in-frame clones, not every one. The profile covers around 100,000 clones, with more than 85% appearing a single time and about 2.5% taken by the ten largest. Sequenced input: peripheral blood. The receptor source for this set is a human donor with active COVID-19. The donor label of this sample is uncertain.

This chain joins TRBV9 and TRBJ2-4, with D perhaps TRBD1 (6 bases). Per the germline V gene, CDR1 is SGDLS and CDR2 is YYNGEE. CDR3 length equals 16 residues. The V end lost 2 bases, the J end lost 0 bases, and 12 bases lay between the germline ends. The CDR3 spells CASSVGAEIAKNIQYF. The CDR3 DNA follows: TGTGCCAGCAGCGTGGGGGCAGAGATAGCCAAAAACATTCAGTACTTC.

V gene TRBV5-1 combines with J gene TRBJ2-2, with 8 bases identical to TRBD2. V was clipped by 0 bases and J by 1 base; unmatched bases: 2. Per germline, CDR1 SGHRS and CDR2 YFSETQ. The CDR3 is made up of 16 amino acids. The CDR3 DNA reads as TGCGCCAGCAGCTTGGGGCTAGCGGGGAACACCGGGGAGCTGTTTTTT. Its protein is CASSLGLAGNTGELFF.

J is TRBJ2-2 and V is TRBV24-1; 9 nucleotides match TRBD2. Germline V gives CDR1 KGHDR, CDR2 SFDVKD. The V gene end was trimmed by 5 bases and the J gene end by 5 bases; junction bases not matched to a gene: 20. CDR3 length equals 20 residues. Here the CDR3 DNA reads TGTGCCACCAGTGCCCTGGGGCGTAGCGGGGGCCGCCCCGGGACCGGGGAGCTGTTTTTT. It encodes CATSALGRSGGRPGTGELFF.

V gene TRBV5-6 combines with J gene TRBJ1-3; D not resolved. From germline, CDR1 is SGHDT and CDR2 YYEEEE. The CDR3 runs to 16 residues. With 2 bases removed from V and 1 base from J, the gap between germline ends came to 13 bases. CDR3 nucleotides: TGTGCCAGCAGCTTTCTCGGGGAAGAATCTGGAAACACCATATATTTT. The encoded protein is CASSFLGEESGNTIYF. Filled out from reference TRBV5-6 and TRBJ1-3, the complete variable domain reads DAGVTQSPTHLIKTRGQQVTLRCSPKSGHDTVSWYQQALGQGPQFIFQYYEEEERQRGNFPDRFSGHQFPNYSSELNVNALLLGDSALYLCASSFLGEESGNTIYFGEGSWLTVV.

For the CDR3, the DNA is TGTGCCAGCAGCCCGCGGGGGGACAGCTACCTCAATTCACCCCTCCACTTT. Translation gives CASSPRGDSYLNSPLHF. The chain is built from TRBV7-2 and TRBJ1-6; TRBD1 matches at 7 bases. From germline, CDR1 is SGHTA and CDR2 FQGNSA. CDR3 length equals 17 residues. After removal of 5 bases from V and 7 bases from J, the junction contained 14 bases not matched to a gene.

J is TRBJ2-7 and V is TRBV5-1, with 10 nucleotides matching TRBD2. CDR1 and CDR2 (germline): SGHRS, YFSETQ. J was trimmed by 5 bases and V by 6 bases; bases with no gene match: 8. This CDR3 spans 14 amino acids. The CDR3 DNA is TGCGCCAGCACTTCAACTAGCGGGGTTGACGAGCAGTACTTC. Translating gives CASTSTSGVDEQYF.

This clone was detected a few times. The CDR3 protein is CASVGTQAIYGYTF. As DNA, the CDR3 is TGTGCCAGTGTCGGGACTCAGGCGATCTATGGCTACACCTTC. The chain links TRBV19 to TRBJ1-2; D perhaps matches TRBD1 (5 bases). The CDR3 runs to 14 residues. Trimming cost V 8 bases and J 4 bases, with 17 bases left between them. Germline values: CDR1 LNHDA, CDR2 SQIVND (reference sequence). Together with reference TRBV19 and TRBJ1-2, the CDR3 gives the full variable domain: DGGITQSPKYLFRKEGQNVTLSCEQNLNHDAMYWYRQDPGQGLRLIYYSQIVNDFQKGDIAEGYSVSREKKESFPLTVTSAQKNPTAFYLCASVGTQAIYGYTFGSGTRLTVV.

The CDR3 sequence is CASGLDRPGANVLTF. The CDR3 nucleotides are TGTGCTAGTGGCCTAGACCGGCCTGGGGCCAACGTCCTGACTTTC. The J gene is TRBJ2-6, the V gene TRBV12-5; no clear D gene. The CDR3 totals 15 residues. The germline CDR1 and CDR2 sequences are LGHNT and FRNRAP. V lost 6 bases and J 2 bases, leaving 11 bases between the germline ends.

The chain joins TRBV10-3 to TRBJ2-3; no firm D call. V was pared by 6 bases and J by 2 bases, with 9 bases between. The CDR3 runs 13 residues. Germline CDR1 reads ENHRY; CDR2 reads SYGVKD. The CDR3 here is CAIRSHNTDTQYF. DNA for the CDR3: TGTGCCATCAGGAGTCATAACACAGATACGCAGTATTTT.

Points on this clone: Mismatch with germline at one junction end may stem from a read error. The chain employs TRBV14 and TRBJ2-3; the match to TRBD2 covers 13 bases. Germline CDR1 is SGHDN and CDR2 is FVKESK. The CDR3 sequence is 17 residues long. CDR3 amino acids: CTSSRLLAGGPGDTQYF. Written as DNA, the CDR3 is TGTACCAGCAGCCGACTACTAGCGGGGGGGCCTGGAGATACGCAGTATTTT.

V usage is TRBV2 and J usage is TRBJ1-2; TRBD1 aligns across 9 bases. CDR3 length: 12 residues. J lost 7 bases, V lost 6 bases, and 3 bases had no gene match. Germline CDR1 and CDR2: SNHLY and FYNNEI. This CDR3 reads CASSGTGLGYTF. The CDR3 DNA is TGTGCCAGCAGCGGGACAGGGCTTGGCTACACCTTC.

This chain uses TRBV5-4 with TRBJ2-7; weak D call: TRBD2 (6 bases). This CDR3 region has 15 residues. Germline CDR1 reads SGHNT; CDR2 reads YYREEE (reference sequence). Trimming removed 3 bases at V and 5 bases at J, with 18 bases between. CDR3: CASSSRVGGKDEQYF. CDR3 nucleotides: TGTGCCAGCAGCTCGCGTGTAGGCGGGAAGGACGAGCAGTACTTC.

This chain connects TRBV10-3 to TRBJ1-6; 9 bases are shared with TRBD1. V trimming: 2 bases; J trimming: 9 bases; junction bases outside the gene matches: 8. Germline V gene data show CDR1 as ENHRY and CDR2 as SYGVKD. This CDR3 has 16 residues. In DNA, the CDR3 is TGTGCCATCAGTGAGAGCGCCGGGACAGGGAGTTCACCCCTCCACTTT. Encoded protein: CAISESAGTGSSPLHF.

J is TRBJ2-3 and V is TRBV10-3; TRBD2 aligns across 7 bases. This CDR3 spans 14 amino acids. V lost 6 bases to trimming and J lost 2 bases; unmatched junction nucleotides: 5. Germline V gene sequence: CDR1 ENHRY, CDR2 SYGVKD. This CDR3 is CAISRGGDTDTQYF. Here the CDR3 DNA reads TGTGCCATCAGCCGCGGGGGAGACACAGATACGCAGTATTTT.

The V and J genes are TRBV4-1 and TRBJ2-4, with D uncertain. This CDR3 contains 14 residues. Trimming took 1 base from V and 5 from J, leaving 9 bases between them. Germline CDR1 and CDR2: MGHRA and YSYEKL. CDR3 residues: CASSQVGYQNIQYF. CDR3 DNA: TGCGCCAGCAGCCAAGTGGGCTATCAAAACATTCAGTACTTC.

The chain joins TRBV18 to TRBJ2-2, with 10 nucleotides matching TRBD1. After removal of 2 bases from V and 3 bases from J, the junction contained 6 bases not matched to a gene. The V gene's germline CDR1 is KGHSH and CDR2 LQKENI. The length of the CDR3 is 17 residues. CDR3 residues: CASSPGDRGPYTGELFF. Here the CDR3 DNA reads TGTGCCAGCTCACCAGGAGACAGGGGGCCGTACACCGGGGAGCTGTTTTTT.

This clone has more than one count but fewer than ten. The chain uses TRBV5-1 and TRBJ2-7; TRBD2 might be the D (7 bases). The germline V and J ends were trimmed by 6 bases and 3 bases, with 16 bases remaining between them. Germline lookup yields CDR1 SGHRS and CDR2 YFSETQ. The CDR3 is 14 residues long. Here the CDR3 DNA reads TGCGCCAGCAAACCGGAGGGGGGGCTCTACGAGCAGTACTTC. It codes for CASKPEGGLYEQYF.

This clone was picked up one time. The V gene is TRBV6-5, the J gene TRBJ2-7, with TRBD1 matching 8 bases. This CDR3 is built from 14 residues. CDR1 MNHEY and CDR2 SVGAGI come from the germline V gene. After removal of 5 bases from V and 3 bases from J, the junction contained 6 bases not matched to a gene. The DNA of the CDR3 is TGTGCCAGCAGTCCAATAGGACAGGGCTACGAGCAGTACTTC. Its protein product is CASSPIGQGYEQYF.